This T cell receptor (beta chain) emerged from a study of blood T cell repertoires in COVID-19. About the research overall: Samples came from the United States, Italy and Spain, spanning acute and convalescent COVID-19. The cDNA or gDNA used as material had been derived from T cells, B-cell-depleted T cells, or PBMCs.

Libraries were prepared by immunoSEQ multiplex PCR; TCRdb keeps only in-frame clonotypes and omits some of them. The sample lists 100,000 to 150,000 clones; about 85% were seen once. Sequenced material: peripheral blood. This clonotype was sampled from a man aged 40-55 years with active or convalescent COVID-19.

The DNA of the CDR3 is TGTGCCAGCAGTGAGGACAGGGGGTACAATGAGCAGTTCTTC. It yields the protein CASSEDRGYNEQFF. This chain joins TRBV6-4 and TRBJ2-1, with 10 nucleotides matching TRBD1. V shed 3 bases and J 4 bases; nucleotides not matched to a gene: 0. The V gene's germline CDR1 is MRHNA and CDR2 SNTAGT. The CDR3 extends over 14 amino acids.